The 26 T cell receptor beta chains below were found in one sample sequenced in a study of blood T cell repertoires in COVID-19. Produced via immunoSEQ multiplex PCR; TCRdb's table is partial and in-frame only. The sample lists 25,000 to 40,000 clones, around 86% occurring once. Sequencing used peripheral blood. Every receptor here comes from a woman between 55 and 75 years old with active COVID-19.

The chain's CDR3 is CASTPQGNSGANVLTF. Here the CDR3 DNA reads TGCGCCAGCACCCCTCAGGGAAACTCTGGGGCCAACGTCCTGACTTTC. The V gene is TRBV5-1, the J gene TRBJ2-6; tentative D call: TRBD1 (5 bases). This CDR3 has 16 residues. Per germline, CDR1 SGHRS and CDR2 YFSETQ. V dropped 6 bases and J dropped 0 bases, with 13 bases sitting between them.

The chain joins TRBV11-3 to TRBJ2-3; 10 bases are shared with TRBD2. Trimming at V came to 2 bases and at J to 1 base, leaving 3 bases not matched to a gene. Germline CDR1 SGHNT, CDR2 YENEEA. This CDR3 spans 16 amino acids. In nucleotides, the CDR3 is TGTGCCAGCAGCTTATCTGGGACTAGCGGCACAGATACGCAGTATTTT. It translates to CASSLSGTSGTDTQYF.

This clone was observed a handful of times. The V call is TRBV7-9, the J call TRBJ2-1; D is uncertain. CDR3 length: 12 residues. Germline lookup yields CDR1 SEHNR and CDR2 FQNEAQ (reference sequence). Deletions cut 3 bases from V and 10 bases from J, with 10 bases between. DNA for the CDR3: TGTGCCAGCAGCTTTTCTCGGGTCGAGCAGTTCTTC. Translated: CASSFSRVEQFF.

This rearrangement joins TRBV7-8 to TRBJ2-1, with 8 bases matching TRBD2. Germline values: CDR1 SGHVS, CDR2 FQNEAQ. Trimming took 5 bases from V and 8 from J; bases not matched to a gene: 5. CDR3 length: 13 amino acids. CDR3 sequence reads: CASSRELADEQFF. The CDR3 DNA is TGTGCCAGCAGCCGGGAACTAGCGGATGAGCAGTTCTTC.

The chain joins TRBV6-5 to TRBJ2-1, with TRBD1 as a possible D gene (6 bases). CDR3 length: 12 amino acids. V shed 6 bases and J shed 6 bases, with 9 bases lying between them. Looked up from germline, CDR1 is MNHEY and CDR2 is SVGAGI. The CDR3 sequence is CASRPQGNEQFF. The DNA for the CDR3 is TGTGCCAGCAGACCACAGGGCAATGAGCAGTTCTTC.

This chain uses TRBV9 with TRBJ2-3; the match to TRBD2 covers 10 bases. Trimming at V came to 2 bases and at J to 0 bases, leaving 3 bases not matched to a gene. The CDR3 length is 16 residues. Germline lookup yields CDR1 SGDLS and CDR2 YYNGEE. CDR3 sequence: CASSVSGRLSTDTQYF. The DNA of the CDR3 is TGTGCCAGCAGCGTTAGCGGGAGGCTTAGCACAGATACGCAGTATTTT.

This sequence joins TRBV7-9 and TRBJ2-5; D possibly corresponds to TRBD2 (6 bases). The CDR3 has 13 amino acids. Per germline, CDR1 SEHNR and CDR2 FQNEAQ (reference sequence). V was trimmed by 6 bases and J by 2 bases, leaving 10 bases between them. CDR3 bases: TGTGCCAGCAGTTCGACTAGTCAAGAGACCCAGTACTTC. Protein sequence: CASSSTSQETQYF. Supplemented by reference TRBV7-9 and TRBJ2-5, the full variable domain reads DTGVSQNPRHKITKRGQNVTFRCDPISEHNRLYWYRQTLGQGPEFLTYFQNEAQLEKSRLLSDRFSAERPKGSFSTLEIQRTEQGDSAMYLCASSSTSQETQYFGPGTRLLVL.

This chain connects TRBV7-9 to TRBJ2-7; tentatively, D is TRBD1 (6 bases). Germline CDR1 and CDR2: SEHNR and FQNEAQ (reference sequence). The germline V and J ends were trimmed by 3 bases and 3 bases, with 9 bases remaining between them. CDR3 length: 13 amino acids. The CDR3 DNA reads TGTGCCAGCAGCTTCGGACAGAGCTACGAGCAGTACTTC. This gives the protein CASSFGQSYEQYF.

About this clone itself: Additional DNA sequences in this sample encode the identical CDR3. The CDR3 bases are TGCGCCAGCAGCTTGTCGGCGGGAGGCTACAATGAGCAGTTCTTC. Protein: CASSLSAGGYNEQFF. The genes are TRBV5-1 and TRBJ2-1; 8 bases fit TRBD2. The germline V gene has CDR1 SGHRS and CDR2 YFSETQ. The CDR3 is made up of 15 amino acids. Germline trimming cut 1 base from V and 3 bases from J; bases unmatched to any gene: 3.

This clone was recorded a few times. V is TRBV5-1 and J is TRBJ2-1; D possibly corresponds to TRBD2 (6 bases). CDR3 length: 12 residues. Germline V gene data show CDR1 as SGHRS and CDR2 as YFSETQ. V lost 5 bases to trimming and J lost 11 bases, with 14 bases between them. The CDR3 here is CASSMAEGKQFF. The DNA of the CDR3 is TGCGCCAGCAGTATGGCGGAGGGAAAGCAGTTCTTC.

J is TRBJ1-2 and V is TRBV13, with 9 bases matching TRBD1. The V gene end was trimmed by 0 bases and the J gene end by 2 bases; junction bases not matched to a gene: 7. The germline V gene encodes CDR1 PRHDT and CDR2 FYEKMQ (reference sequence). The CDR3 totals 17 residues. DNA for the CDR3: TGTGCCAGCAGCTTAGGACGGGACAGGGTGATAAACTATGGCTACACCTTC. Its protein is CASSLGRDRVINYGYTF.

The rearrangement uses TRBV5-4 and TRBJ2-2; a possible D gene is TRBD2 (6 bases). V lost 4 bases and J lost 1, with 11 bases in between. This CDR3 has 15 residues. Germline V gene sequence: CDR1 SGHNT, CDR2 YYREEE (reference sequence). The CDR3 DNA reads as TGTGCCAGCAGCCGAGGAGGGTTGAACACCGGGGAGCTGTTTTTT. Translation gives CASSRGGLNTGELFF.

This clone has only one observation. The CDR3 DNA follows: TGTGCCAGCAGCCCCCGACAGGGCATGAACACTGAAGCTTTCTTT. This encodes CASSPRQGMNTEAFF. This chain uses TRBV9 with TRBJ1-1; 7 nucleotides match TRBD1. V lost 4 bases to trimming and J lost 0 bases; unmatched junction nucleotides: 6. The CDR3 runs 15 residues. Germline assignment: CDR1 SGDLS and CDR2 YYNGEE.

In its sample, this clone ranks as medium-sized. The rearrangement links TRBV3-1 (or the pseudogene TRBV3-2) to TRBJ1-6, with D tentatively TRBD1 (5 bases). This CDR3 contains 15 residues. CDR1 and CDR2 (germline): LGHDT, YNNKEL (reference sequence). Deletions cut 2 bases from V and 7 bases from J, with 12 bases between. CDR3 nucleotides: TGTGCCAGCAGCCAATTGGGGCAGGCGAATTCACCCCTCCACTTT. As protein: CASSQLGQANSPLHF.

The chain uses TRBV15 and TRBJ2-7; D might be TRBD1 (6 bases). The V gene lost 11 bases and the J gene lost 4 bases, with 18 bases spanning the gap. This CDR3 comprises 13 residues. Per the germline V gene, CDR1 is LNHNV and CDR2 is YYDKDF (reference sequence). The CDR3 loop is CAVSTGHLYEQYF. CDR3 nucleotide sequence: TGTGCCGTATCGACGGGACACCTTTACGAGCAGTACTTC.

The V call is TRBV27, the J call TRBJ2-1; TRBD1 matches at 11 bases. This CDR3 has 18 amino acids. V was clipped by 8 bases and J by 0 bases; unmatched bases: 12. Germline lookup yields CDR1 MNHEY and CDR2 SMNVEV (reference sequence). The CDR3: CASPKGGQGASSYNEQFF. The CDR3 DNA is TGTGCCAGCCCAAAGGGAGGACAGGGGGCTAGCTCCTACAATGAGCAGTTCTTC.

The rearrangement joins TRBV5-1 to TRBJ2-2, with TRBD2 as a possible D gene (6 bases). The CDR3 totals 13 residues. The ends were cut back, 4 bases at V and 6 bases at J, with 10 bases in the middle. Germline loops: CDR1 SGHRS, CDR2 YFSETQ. CDR3 in amino acids: CASSPSVAGELFF. CDR3 in DNA: TGCGCCAGCAGCCCTAGCGTTGCCGGGGAGCTGTTTTTT.

The DNA of the CDR3 is TGCAGCACCGCCGGGACAGGGCTAGAGCAGTACTTC. This gives the protein CSTAGTGLEQYF. The chain recombines TRBV29-1 with TRBJ2-7; 9 nucleotides match TRBD1. J gave up 7 bases and V 8 bases, and 9 bases lay outside the gene matches. Germline CDR1 is SQVTM and CDR2 is ANQGSEA. The CDR3 has 12 residues.

This chain links TRBV10-3 with TRBJ2-7, with a possible D match to TRBD1 (6 bases). V lost 10 bases and J lost 3, with 10 bases in between. Germline V gene sequence: CDR1 ENHRY, CDR2 SYGVKD. CDR3 size: 11 residues. DNA for the CDR3: TGTGCCAGTCTCAGGGGCTACGAGCAGTACTTC. This translates into CASLRGYEQYF.

The chain has TRBV25-1 and TRBJ2-1; the match to TRBD2 covers 11 bases. The germline V gene encodes CDR1 MGHDK and CDR2 SYGVNS. With V trimmed by 6 bases and J by 4 bases, 2 bases remained unmatched. The CDR3 is 14 amino acids. CDR3 protein: CASSTSGSYNEQFF. CDR3 in DNA: TGTGCCAGCAGCACTAGCGGGAGTTACAATGAGCAGTTCTTC.

The rearrangement links TRBV3-1 (or the pseudogene TRBV3-2) to TRBJ1-3, with D perhaps matching TRBD1 (6 bases). V shed 5 bases and J shed 5 bases, with 10 bases lying between them. CDR3 size: 13 residues. Germline-derived CDR1 and CDR2 are LGHDT and YNNKEL (reference sequence). This CDR3 reads CASSEGVRNTIYF. Here the CDR3 DNA reads TGTGCCAGCAGCGAGGGGGTGAGAAACACCATATATTTT.

The chain carries TRBV5-4 and TRBJ2-3; D possibly corresponds to TRBD2 (6 bases). Trimming removed 2 bases at V and 11 bases at J, with 12 bases between. CDR3 length: 12 amino acids. Per the germline V gene, CDR1 is SGHNT and CDR2 is YYREEE (reference sequence). CDR3 loop: CASSFGGQEQYF. The DNA for the CDR3 is TGTGCCAGCAGCTTCGGGGGTCAGGAGCAGTATTTT.

The chain uses TRBV9 and TRBJ2-1; maybe TRBD1 (5 bases). The CDR3 has 15 residues. V lost 4 bases, J lost 5 bases, and 16 bases lay in between. Germline CDR1 reads SGDLS; CDR2 reads YYNGEE. CDR3 protein: CASSPRGSTNNEQFF. CDR3 DNA sequence: TGTGCCAGCAGCCCTAGGGGTTCTACCAACAATGAGCAGTTCTTC.

This clone has only a few counts. The rearrangement joins TRBV7-9 to TRBJ2-2; the D gene is possibly TRBD1 (6 bases). This CDR3 has 17 residues. Germline CDR1 SEHNR, CDR2 FQNEAQ (reference sequence). V was cut by 1 base and J by 1 base, with 13 bases left in between. CDR3 in amino acids: CASSLVYQGKNTGELFF. The DNA for the CDR3 is TGTGCCAGCAGCTTAGTTTATCAGGGGAAGAACACCGGGGAGCTGTTTTTT.

V usage is TRBV2 and J usage is TRBJ2-3; D is undetermined. Germline V CDR1 and CDR2: SNHLY, FYNNEI. Trimming shortened V by 3 bases and J by 6 bases, and 13 bases separated the two germline ends. The CDR3 extends over 14 amino acids. The CDR3 DNA is TGTGCCAGCAGTGATGGTCGCAAGAGGGATACGCAGTATTTT. It encodes CASSDGRKRDTQYF. Together with reference TRBV2 and TRBJ2-3, the CDR3 gives the full variable domain: EPEVTQTPSHQVTQMGQEVILRCVPISNHLYFYWYRQILGQKVEFLVSFYNNEISEKSEIFDDQFSVERPDGSNFTLKIRSTKLEDSAMYFCASSDGRKRDTQYFGPGTRLTVL.

This rearrangement joins TRBV11-3 to TRBJ2-3; TRBD1 is a possible D gene (6 bases). Germline V gene sequence: CDR1 SGHNT, CDR2 YENEEA. V gave up 1 base and J gave up 2 bases, with 7 bases separating them. The CDR3 runs to 14 residues. The CDR3 coding sequence is TGTGCCAGCAGCTTAGGACAGGACACAGATACGCAGTATTTT. This sequence encodes CASSLGQDTDTQYF.